A single sample is the source of the 17 T cell receptor beta chains below, sequenced in a study of T cells after yellow fever vaccination. TCRdb reprocessed the 5' RACE reads via MiXCR and lists one record per CDR3 protein. This repertoire shows approximately 350,000 distinct CDR3 sequences, more than 9% found once; its top ten account for roughly 18%. The starting material was PBMCs, obtained on the day of the first yellow fever vaccination. These receptors were collected from a young man who received the YFV17D yellow fever vaccine.

Here the CDR3 DNA reads TGTGCCAGCAGTCTAGGGGGGGATGGCTACACCTTC. Its translation is CASSLGGDGYTF. The chain joins TRBV12-3 or TRBV12-4 to TRBJ1-2, with D possibly being TRBD1 (6 bases). V was shortened by 5 bases and J by 6 bases, with 10 bases between the two germline ends. The CDR3 totals 12 residues.

The J gene is TRBJ1-6, the V gene TRBV18, with TRBD1 matching 7 bases. V shed 3 bases and J 11 bases; nucleotides not matched to a gene: 10. Germline V gene data show CDR1 as KGHSH and CDR2 as LQKENI. The CDR3 has 15 amino acids. CDR3 sequence reads: CASSPSTGREPPLHF. The CDR3 DNA is TGTGCCAGCTCACCCTCGACAGGGCGGGAACCACCCCTCCACTTT.

This clonotype was recorded many times. The V call is TRBV7-6, the J call TRBJ1-5; a weak D match, TRBD1 (6 bases). The V end was cut by 7 bases, the J end by 9 bases, with 25 bases between. The CDR3 sequence is 16 residues long. The germline gives CDR1 SGHVS, CDR2 FNYEAQ. CDR3: CASIWGARTLSRPQHF. The DNA of the CDR3 is TGTGCCAGCATCTGGGGGGCTCGTACCCTCTCGAGGCCCCAGCATTTT.

The chain links TRBV6-1 to TRBJ2-3; 8 bases line up with TRBD2. V lost 4 bases, J lost 8 bases, and 5 bases stayed unmatched. Germline V lookup: CDR1 MNHNS, CDR2 SASEGT. The CDR3 runs 13 residues. The CDR3 loop is CASSAGGPATQYF. CDR3 coding DNA: TGTGCCAGCAGTGCGGGGGGGCCGGCTACGCAGTATTTT.

This clonotype was seen a handful of times. The chain uses TRBV11-2 and TRBJ2-5; the match to TRBD2 covers 11 bases. The CDR3 totals 16 residues. The germline gives CDR1 SGHAT, CDR2 FQNNGV. The V segment lost 2 bases and the J segment 2 bases; nucleotides outside the gene matches: 4. The CDR3 spells CASSLWVAGGQETQYF. CDR3 sequence (DNA): TGTGCCAGCAGCTTATGGGTAGCGGGAGGGCAAGAGACCCAGTACTTC.

This clonotype was seen a handful of times. V usage is TRBV4-1 and J usage is TRBJ2-5, with 7 bases that match TRBD2. J lost 5 bases, V lost 3 bases, and 6 bases had no gene match. The CDR3 spans 14 residues. The germline gives CDR1 MGHRA, CDR2 YSYEKL. CDR3 coding DNA: TGCGCCAGCAGCCAGCGAGGGGAGGGGGAGACCCAGTACTTC. Residues: CASSQRGEGETQYF.

The sample holds a few counts of this clonotype. This chain links TRBV7-8 with TRBJ2-5, with D unresolved. Trimming took off 6 bases at V and 5 bases at J, with 16 bases between the two ends. Germline V gene lookup returns CDR1 SGHVS and CDR2 FQNEAQ. CDR3 length: 14 residues. The CDR3 region is CASRKNDGSETQYF. The CDR3 DNA reads as TGTGCCAGCAGAAAGAACGATGGGTCGGAGACCCAGTACTTC.

This clonotype appeared a few times. This sequence joins TRBV20-1 and TRBJ2-7, with 7 bases that match TRBD1. This CDR3 is built from 12 residues. J was trimmed by 1 base and V by 4 bases; bases with no gene match: 1. Germline V gene sequence: CDR1 DFQATT, CDR2 SNEGSKA (reference sequence). CDR3: CSAKDRSYEQYF. Here the CDR3 DNA reads TGCAGTGCTAAGGACAGGTCCTACGAGCAGTACTTC.

This clonotype occurred a few times. The V call is TRBV28, the J call TRBJ1-1, with 7 bases matching TRBD1. The CDR3 consists of 17 residues. J lost 0 bases, V lost 3 bases, and 10 bases had no gene match. Looked up from germline, CDR1 is MDHEN and CDR2 is SYDVKM. The CDR3 loop reads CASSFPTMTGMNTEAFF. CDR3 sequence (DNA): TGTGCCAGCAGTTTTCCGACAATGACAGGGATGAACACTGAAGCTTTCTTT.

The V gene is TRBV7-6, the J gene TRBJ2-3; D unclear. The germline gives CDR1 SGHVS, CDR2 FNYEAQ. This CDR3 spans 14 amino acids. V lost 3 bases, J lost 6 bases, and 13 bases lay in between. As DNA, the CDR3 is TGTGCCAGCAGCTTGTTGAACCCTGACGATACGCAGTATTTT. As protein: CASSLLNPDDTQYF.

The chain recombines TRBV4-1 with TRBJ2-5; 11 bases map to TRBD1. The CDR3 length is 15 residues. J gave up 5 bases and V 1 base, and 3 bases lay outside the gene matches. Germline V gene sequence: CDR1 MGHRA, CDR2 YSYEKL. Written as DNA, the CDR3 is TGCGCCAGCAGCCAAGGGGACAGGGGGACGGAGACCCAGTACTTC. Protein: CASSQGDRGTETQYF.

The rearrangement joins TRBV18 to TRBJ2-7, with D perhaps matching TRBD1 (5 bases). The germline V and J ends were trimmed by 0 bases and 5 bases, with 11 bases remaining between them. Germline CDR1 and CDR2: KGHSH and LQKENI. CDR3 length: 14 amino acids. The DNA for the CDR3 is TGTGCCAGCTCACCACCAGGGGATCGCAACGAGCAGTACGTC. Amino acids: CASSPPGDRNEQYV.

This clonotype came up a few times. The chain employs TRBV5-1 and TRBJ2-2; D not resolved. CDR3 length equals 15 residues. Trimming took 1 base from V and 3 from J, leaving 10 bases between them. Germline assignment: CDR1 SGHRS and CDR2 YFSETQ. Here the CDR3 reads CASSLSLVDTGELFF. DNA for the CDR3: TGCGCCAGCAGCTTGAGTCTAGTCGACACCGGGGAGCTGTTTTTT.

In this sample, this clonotype turned up a few times. The V call is TRBV20-1, the J call TRBJ2-1; D remains unclear. The CDR3 has 13 residues. CDR1 DFQATT and CDR2 SNEGSKA come from the germline V gene (reference sequence). V dropped 6 bases and J dropped 0 bases, with 9 bases sitting between them. The CDR3: CSAPKYSYNEQFF. In DNA, the CDR3 is TGCAGTGCGCCTAAATACTCCTACAATGAGCAGTTCTTC.

This clonotype was seen a handful of times. The gene calls are TRBV5-6 and TRBJ2-2; the D gene could be TRBD1 or TRBD2 (5 bases each). V was shortened by 3 bases and J by 4 bases, with 16 bases between the two germline ends. The germline CDR1 and CDR2 sequences are SGHDT and YYEEEE. This CDR3 comprises 16 residues. This CDR3 is CASSSQGLRGTGELFF. In DNA, the CDR3 is TGTGCCAGCAGCTCCCAGGGTCTCCGGGGCACCGGGGAGCTGTTTTTT.

This clonotype was found many times. The chain employs TRBV7-8 and TRBJ1-5; D uncertain. CDR3 length: 14 amino acids. Germline V gene lookup returns CDR1 SGHVS and CDR2 FQNEAQ. With 3 bases removed from V and 5 bases from J, the gap between germline ends came to 11 bases. The CDR3 DNA reads TGTGCCAGCAGCTTCCAAGACACCGATCAGCCCCAGCATTTT. This gives the protein CASSFQDTDQPQHF. Filled out from reference TRBV7-8 and TRBJ1-5, the complete variable domain reads GAGVSQSPRYKVAKRGQDVALRCDPISGHVSLFWYQQALGQGPEFLTYFQNEAQLDKSGLPSDRFFAERPEGSVSTLKIQRTQQEDSAVYLCASSFQDTDQPQHFGDGTRLSIL.

The chain employs TRBV5-1 and TRBJ1-1, with D unresolved. This CDR3 contains 14 residues. Trimming left V 3 bases short and J 5 bases short, with 14 bases between. Germline CDR1 SGHRS, CDR2 YFSETQ. CDR3 region: CASSSIYLGTEAFF. CDR3 nucleotides: TGCGCCAGCAGCTCTATCTATCTCGGGACTGAAGCTTTCTTT.